One and the same sample provided the 14 T cell receptor beta chains below, sequenced in a study of shared clonotypes between healthy human individuals. Data came from immunoSEQ multiplex PCR; TCRdb stores just in-frame clones and leaves some out. In the table there are about 2.1 million clones, 90% to 95% of which are singletons. Terminally differentiated effector memory CD45RA+ cells were left out of the naive CD8 fraction, which was CD45RO-negative and positively selected for CCR7. Material: naive CD8+ T cells from PBMCs. These receptors were collected from a man younger than 30 in good health. Some clones in this sample may be carry-over from other donors' samples.

V usage is TRBV7-8 and J usage is TRBJ2-1; D is unclear. V shed 1 base and J shed 6 bases, with 16 bases lying between them. The germline CDR1 and CDR2 sequences are SGHVS and FQNEAQ. The CDR3 consists of 16 residues. CDR3 nucleotide sequence: TGTGCCAGCAGCTTAGTCGCGGAGTCGAGCACCAATGAGCAGTTCTTC. Protein: CASSLVAESSTNEQFF.

This clone was counted a single time. The chain is built from TRBV7-2 and TRBJ1-2; D is unresolved. The CDR3 is 17 amino acids. Trimming took off 1 base at V and 8 bases at J, with 23 bases between the two ends. CDR1 is SGHTA and CDR2 is FQGNSA in the germline V gene. For the CDR3, the DNA is TGTGCCAGCAGCTTAGGCCCCCGGGTTGTTCAGATGGGAGGCTACACCTTC. Its protein product is CASSLGPRVVQMGGYTF.

V gene TRBV27 combines with J gene TRBJ2-3; tentative D call: TRBD1 (6 bases). The ends were cut back, 5 bases at V and 6 bases at J, with 18 bases in the middle. The CDR3 covers 15 residues. Looked up from germline, CDR1 is MNHEY and CDR2 is SMNVEV (reference sequence). The CDR3 sequence: CASSLLPGQRDTQYF. The CDR3, as DNA: TGTGCCAGCAGTCTCTTACCGGGACAAAGGGATACGCAGTATTTT.

The chain couples TRBV20-1 to TRBJ2-1; D gene unclear. Trimming took 6 bases from V and 4 from J, leaving 7 bases between them. There are 11 residues in the CDR3. Germline V gene data show CDR1 as DFQATT and CDR2 as SNEGSKA (reference sequence). This CDR3 is CSAEIYNEQFF. CDR3 bases: TGCAGTGCCGAAATATACAATGAGCAGTTCTTC.

The rearrangement uses TRBV11-2 and TRBJ2-5, with D unresolved. Trimming removed 0 bases from V and 3 bases from J, with 11 bases in between. Germline CDR1 SGHAT, CDR2 FQNNGV. The CDR3 spans 15 residues. In DNA, the CDR3 is TGTGCCAGCAGCTTAGAGTCAATAGGGAAAGAGACCCAGTACTTC. Its protein product is CASSLESIGKETQYF.

The rearrangement links TRBV28 to TRBJ2-1, with 7 bases lining up with TRBD2. The CDR3 totals 15 residues. Germline CDR1 reads MDHEN; CDR2 reads SYDVKM. After removal of 5 bases from V and 7 bases from J, the junction contained 11 bases not matched to a gene. Here the CDR3 DNA reads TGTGCCAGCAGTCCGCGGACTAGAAACCCGAATGAGCAGTTCTTC. It translates to CASSPRTRNPNEQFF.

With respect to this clone: Other nucleotide sequences in the sample specify the same CDR3. The chain carries TRBV18 and TRBJ1-1; a possible D gene is TRBD1 (5 bases). The V end lost 4 bases, the J end lost 5 bases, and 14 bases lay between the germline ends. The CDR3 has 14 amino acids. Germline CDR1 KGHSH, CDR2 LQKENI. For the CDR3, the DNA is TGTGCCAGCTCACGGGGCAGGGAGGGAACTGAAGCTTTCTTT. Its protein product is CASSRGREGTEAFF.

This sequence joins TRBV21-1 and TRBJ2-2; the table assigns TRBD2, which was not confirmed against the DNA. TRBV21-1 is a pseudogene. CDR3 length equals 16 residues. CDR3 nucleotides: TGTGCCAGCAGCAAAGATTCCGGAGAGAACACCGGGGAGCTGTTTTTT. It encodes CASSKDSGENTGELFF.

The chain is built from TRBV11-2 and TRBJ2-7; TRBD2 aligns across 12 bases. The junction had 9 bases not matched to a gene; V was cut back by 3 bases and J by 6 bases. Germline CDR1 reads SGHAT; CDR2 reads FQNNGV. The CDR3 has 16 residues. This CDR3 reads CASSFKTSGRSGEQYF. The DNA for the CDR3 is TGTGCCAGCAGCTTCAAGACTAGCGGGAGATCGGGCGAGCAGTACTTC.

This clone has only a few counts. At the DNA level, this CDR3 is encoded by other sequences in the same sample as well. This sequence joins TRBV9 and TRBJ1-1; 9 bases fit TRBD1. CDR1 is SGDLS and CDR2 is YYNGEE in the germline V gene. There are 14 residues in the CDR3. The V segment lost 0 bases and the J segment 4 bases; nucleotides outside the gene matches: 1. The CDR3 DNA follows: TGTGCCAGCAGCGTAGGGGACAGGGTCACTGAAGCTTTCTTT. Encoded protein: CASSVGDRVTEAFF.

This clone was counted once. CDR3 loop: CASRDGLAGSTGELFF. CDR3 DNA sequence: TGTGCCAGCAGGGATGGGCTAGCGGGATCCACCGGGGAGCTGTTTTTT. The V call is TRBV14, the J call TRBJ2-2; 9 bases align to TRBD2. The trim removed 6 bases at V and 4 bases at J, leaving 9 bases unmatched. The germline CDR1 and CDR2 sequences are SGHDN and FVKESK. This CDR3 has 16 residues. Using reference TRBV14 and TRBJ2-2 for the parts outside the CDR3, the full variable domain is EAGVTQFPSHSVIEKGQTVTLRCDPISGHDNLYWYRRVMGKEIKFLLHFVKESKQDESGMPNNRFLAERTGGTYSTLKVQPAELEDSGVYFCASRDGLAGSTGELFFGEGSRLTVL.

On this clone: Other DNA sequences within the sample encode an identical CDR3. The genes are TRBV5-1 and TRBJ1-3; 7 nucleotides line up with TRBD1. The CDR3 sequence is 15 residues long. The V gene end was trimmed by 3 bases and the J gene end by 0 bases; junction bases not matched to a gene: 3. Germline V gene lookup returns CDR1 SGHRS and CDR2 YFSETQ. CDR3 sequence: CASSWDSRSGNTIYF. The CDR3 coding sequence is TGCGCCAGCAGCTGGGACAGCCGCTCTGGAAACACCATATATTTT.

This clone was seen once. The rearrangement links TRBV13 to TRBJ2-5, with a tentative D call TRBD2 (5 bases). The germline V gene encodes CDR1 PRHDT and CDR2 FYEKMQ (reference sequence). The CDR3 contains 15 residues. V dropped 5 bases and J dropped 11 bases, with 24 bases sitting between them. The CDR3 DNA reads as TGTGCCAGCAGCCCATCCCCCCCAGGCGGGCGAGAGCAGTACTTC. This translates into CASSPSPPGGREQYF.

The chain carries TRBV4-1 and TRBJ1-5, with no clear D. Trimming shortened V by 0 bases and J by 6 bases, and 12 bases separated the two germline ends. The CDR3 runs 15 residues. The germline gives CDR1 MGHRA, CDR2 YSYEKL. The CDR3: CASSQERIPGQPQHF. Here the CDR3 DNA reads TGCGCCAGCAGCCAAGAACGGATTCCAGGTCAGCCCCAGCATTTT.